These T cell receptor beta chains were read from a single sample in a study of beta chain features in type 1 diabetes. Profiled with immunoSEQ multiplex PCR; TCRdb holds only in-frame clones, not every one. The sample lists about 400,000 clones, 10% to 15% seen once, with about 0.01% in the top ten. Specimen: naive CD4+ T cells from blood. The receptors here all came from a woman between 18 and 29 years old with type 1 diabetes. Both conserved end residues are part of each CDR3. D genes are given only for firm matches. Expanded clones are given a class, and other clones once, few, many or no size at all.

j_call d_call clone_size v_call cdr3_aa cdr3_nt
TRBJ2-7 TRBD2 . TRBV11-2 CASSLGGGSSYEQYF TGTGCCAGCAGCCTAGGAGGCGGGAGCTCCTACGAGCAGTACTTC
TRBJ1-1 TRBD1 . TRBV18 CASSLWTGNTEAFF TGTGCCAGCTCACTCTGGACAGGGAACACTGAAGCTTTCTTT
TRBJ2-1 . few TRBV7-9 CASSLAYTKNNEQFF TGTGCCAGCAGCTTAGCCTACACTAAGAACAATGAGCAGTTCTTC
TRBJ1-5 TRBD1 . TRBV10-3 CAISDSGQGNQPQHF TGTGCCATCAGTGATTCGGGACAGGGTAATCAGCCCCAGCATTTT
TRBJ2-4 . . TRBV7-3 CASSTGGVGIQYF TGTGCCAGCAGCACAGGAGGGGTCGGCATTCAGTACTTC
TRBJ2-2 TRBD2 . TRBV5-6 CASRTSGNTGELFF TGTGCCAGCAGGACTAGCGGGAACACCGGGGAGCTGTTTTTT
TRBJ2-7 TRBD2 few TRBV9 CASSLAGVGEQYF TGTGCCAGCAGTCTAGCGGGAGTGGGCGAGCAGTACTTC
TRBJ2-7 TRBD2 . TRBV9 CASSVDGTRTYEQYF TGTGCCAGCAGCGTAGATGGGACTAGAACCTACGAGCAGTACTTC
TRBJ1-2 . few TRBV7-9 CASSPEDYGYTF TGTGCCAGCAGCCCAGAGGACTATGGCTACACCTTC
TRBJ2-7 . few TRBV29-1 CSVGPRGGLPYEQYF TGCAGCGTTGGGCCTAGGGGGGGTCTGCCCTACGAGCAGTACTTC
TRBJ2-2 . few TRBV7-3 CASSDIYTGELFF TGTGCCAGCAGCGACATATACACCGGGGAGCTGTTTTTT
TRBJ1-5 TRBD1 . TRBV5-8 CASSLASGGLQPQHF TGTGCCAGCAGCTTGGCCTCAGGGGGCCTTCAGCCCCAGCATTTT
TRBJ1-5 . . TRBV5-6 CASSWGGKNYNQPQHF TGTGCCAGCAGCTGGGGGGGCAAAAATTACAATCAGCCCCAGCATTTT
TRBJ1-1 . few TRBV5-1 CASSTGTARQGGAFF TGCGCCAGCAGCACCGGGACCGCTCGCCAAGGGGGAGCTTTCTTT
TRBJ1-2 . few TRBV27 CASSSLGYGYTF TGTGCCAGCAGTTCCCTAGGCTATGGCTACACCTTC
TRBJ1-1 . . TRBV5-6 CASSVSSEAFF TGTGCCAGCAGCGTGTCATCTGAAGCTTTCTTT
TRBJ2-7 TRBD1 . TRBV6-6 CASSRPDRGRNEQYF TGTGCCAGCAGCAGGCCCGACAGGGGGCGGAACGAGCAGTACTTC
TRBJ1-2 TRBD1 . TRBV19 CASTRRDSYGYTF TGTGCCAGTACACGTCGGGACAGCTATGGCTACACCTTC
TRBJ1-4 TRBD1 few TRBV30 CAWTTGTGDEKLFF TGTGCCTGGACTACCGGGACAGGGGACGAAAAACTGTTTTTT
TRBJ2-3 . . TRBV29-1 CSVDSNTDTQYF TGCAGCGTTGATTCCAACACAGATACGCAGTATTTT
TRBJ2-5 . once TRBV18 CASSPGSKETQYF TGTGCCAGCTCACCCGGGTCGAAAGAGACCCAGTACTTC
TRBJ2-6 . . TRBV2 CASSEDTRPSGANVLTF TGTGCCAGCAGTGAGGACACCCGCCCCTCTGGGGCCAACGTCCTGACTTTC
TRBJ2-7 . . TRBV12-5 CASGPQSLGLYF TGTGCTAGTGGTCCACAAAGTCTGGGGCTGTACTTC
TRBJ2-3 . . TRBV6-5 CASSQRTASAGTQYF TGTGCCAGCAGTCAACGGACGGCTAGCGCTGGTACGCAGTATTTT
TRBJ1-5 TRBD1 . TRBV28 CASSFRTGIWADQPQHF TGTGCCAGCAGTTTCCGGACAGGGATTTGGGCGGATCAGCCCCAGCATTTT
TRBJ1-1 . . TRBV5-4 CASSLDNLLVNTEAFF TGTGCCAGCAGCTTGGACAACCTTCTGGTGAACACTGAAGCTTTCTTT
TRBJ2-5 TRBD1 . TRBV4-2 CASSQDTGTGGETQYF TGTGCCAGCAGCCAAGATACCGGGACAGGAGGGGAGACCCAGTACTTC
TRBJ2-1 TRBD1 few TRBV10-3 CAISEPGQGPDNEQFF TGTGCCATCAGTGAACCGGGACAGGGCCCGGACAATGAGCAGTTCTTC
TRBJ2-3 TRBD2 . TRBV15 CATSRDPSGPTDTQYF TGTGCCACCAGCAGAGATCCTAGCGGGCCCACAGATACGCAGTATTTT
TRBJ1-5 . few TRBV19 CASSTTVHSNQPQHF TGTGCCAGTAGTACTACAGTTCATAGCAATCAGCCCCAGCATTTT
TRBJ1-2 . few TRBV9 CASSVTGYGYTF TGTGCCAGCAGCGTAACCGGGTATGGCTACACCTTC
TRBJ1-4 TRBD1 . TRBV7-6 CASSRTGGSATNEKLFF TGTGCCAGCAGCCGGACAGGGGGTTCTGCAACTAATGAAAAACTGTTTTTT
TRBJ1-1 . . TRBV30 CAWSSYTLVTEAFF TGTGCCTGGAGTAGTTACACCCTGGTCACTGAAGCTTTCTTT
TRBJ2-1 TRBD1 . TRBV4-3 CASSQRQGGDNEQFF TGCGCCAGCAGCCAAAGACAGGGGGGCGACAATGAGCAGTTCTTC
TRBJ2-7 . . TRBV28 CASMAASYEQYF TGTGCCAGCATGGCTGCCTCCTACGAGCAGTACTTC
TRBJ1-1 . . TRBV27 CASSLRTPGPTEAFF TGTGCCAGCAGTTTACGAACTCCAGGGCCCACTGAAGCTTTCTTT
TRBJ1-2 . few TRBV6-6 CASKDRHNYGYTF TGTGCCAGCAAGGACAGACATAACTATGGCTACACCTTC
TRBJ2-1 . . TRBV6-5 CASSSLSGVGNNEQFF TGTGCCAGCAGTTCCCTATCGGGTGTCGGGAACAATGAGCAGTTCTTC
TRBJ2-7 TRBD1 few TRBV2 CASRGDRSYEQYF TGTGCCAGCAGGGGGGACAGAAGCTACGAGCAGTACTTC
TRBJ2-7 TRBD2 . TRBV15 CATSAPGLATLEQYF TGTGCCACCAGCGCTCCGGGACTAGCCACACTTGAGCAGTACTTC
TRBJ2-1 . few TRBV9 CASSVGQRAGNEQFF TGTGCCAGCAGCGTAGGTCAGCGGGCGGGGAATGAGCAGTTCTTC
TRBJ2-1 TRBD2 . TRBV23-1 CASSPPRLSGTSSYNEQFF TGCGCCAGCAGTCCCCCGAGGCTTAGCGGGACGAGCTCCTACAATGAGCAGTTCTTC
TRBJ2-2 TRBD2 . TRBV28 CASSSFTSGWYSGELFF TGTGCCAGCAGTTCATTTACTAGCGGGTGGTATTCCGGGGAGCTGTTTTTT
TRBJ1-2 . . TRBV4-3 CASSQDARPGGLYGYTF TGCGCCAGCAGCCAAGATGCGCGGCCTGGCGGGCTCTATGGCTACACCTTC
TRBJ2-1 TRBD1 . TRBV12-5 CASDRVNNSYNEQFF TGTGCTAGCGACAGGGTAAATAACTCCTACAATGAGCAGTTCTTC
TRBJ2-7 TRBD1 . TRBV7-2 CASRAGGEQYF TGTGCCAGCAGGGCAGGGGGCGAGCAGTACTTC
TRBJ2-2 . few TRBV2 CASSELTAGELFF TGTGCCAGCAGTGAGCTGACAGCCGGGGAGCTGTTTTTT
TRBJ2-5 . . TRBV6-5 CASSSRVRETQYF TGTGCCAGCAGTTCCAGGGTACGCGAGACCCAGTACTTC
TRBJ2-2 . few TRBV6-6 CAGQQGYTGELFF TGTGCCGGCCAGCAGGGGTACACCGGGGAGCTGTTTTTT
TRBJ2-5 TRBD2 few TRBV7-9 CASSHSLAGRETQYF TGTGCCAGCAGCCACTCCCTAGCGGGGCGCGAGACCCAGTACTTC
TRBJ2-1 TRBD1 . TRBV5-1 CASSKTGSDHEQFF TGCGCCAGCAGCAAGACAGGGAGTGACCATGAGCAGTTCTTC
TRBJ2-7 TRBD1 . TRBV28 CASSSPGQGAGLYEQYF TGTGCCAGCAGTTCACCGGGACAGGGGGCCGGCCTATACGAGCAGTACTTC
TRBJ1-1 . few TRBV19 CASSTQVNTEAFF TGTGCCAGTAGTACCCAGGTGAACACTGAAGCTTTCTTT
TRBJ2-3 . few TRBV7-9 CASSSLRGRATDTQYF TGTGCCAGCAGCTCCCTGAGGGGGAGGGCTACAGATACGCAGTATTTT
TRBJ2-4 TRBD1 . TRBV7-2 CASSFFVRGLRNIQYF TGTGCCAGCAGCTTTTTTGTCAGGGGGCTTAGAAACATTCAGTACTTC
TRBJ2-7 TRBD1 . TRBV7-9 CASSLEGQGGYEQYF TGTGCCAGCAGCTTAGAGGGACAGGGAGGTTACGAGCAGTACTTC
TRBJ2-5 . few TRBV5-4 CASSWGEMETQYF TGTGCCAGCAGCTGGGGGGAAATGGAGACCCAGTACTTC
TRBJ2-7 . few TRBV4-3 CASSQGNEQYF TGCGCCAGCAGCCAAGGTAACGAGCAGTACTTC
TRBJ1-1 . few TRBV13 CASSLGPGFATYTEAFF TGTGCCAGCAGCTTAGGCCCCGGGTTTGCAACATACACTGAAGCTTTCTTT